The 25 T cell receptor beta chains below all came from one sample that was sequenced in a study of T-cell memory formation after mild COVID-19. TCRdb independently ran MiXCR on the 5' RACE reads; one entry per CDR3 protein. The data contain about half a million distinct CDR3 sequences, approximately 18% of them singletons. Sequencing used PBMCs or a T cell subset sorted from them (not recorded which). The source of these receptors is an adult woman who had mild COVID-19 (a few samples of this study predate the infection). Cell type and time point are not known.

The chain is built from TRBV7-9 and TRBJ2-7; unclear D gene. Germline lookup yields CDR1 SEHNR and CDR2 FQNEAQ (reference sequence). The length of the CDR3 is 11 residues. V dropped 8 bases and J dropped 2 bases, with 7 bases sitting between them. The CDR3 sequence is CASGIPYEQYF. As DNA, the CDR3 is TGTGCCAGCGGAATTCCCTACGAGCAGTACTTC.

CDR3 sequence reads: CASGLVVGQGDQPQHF. The CDR3 region has the DNA TGTGCTAGTGGTTTGGTGGTAGGACAGGGCGACCAGCCCCAGCATTTT. The chain couples TRBV12-5 to TRBJ1-5; 8 bases match TRBD1. Germline V gene data show CDR1 as LGHNT and CDR2 as FRNRAP. V was pared by 0 bases and J by 7 bases, with 8 bases of the junction left unmatched. The CDR3 is made up of 16 amino acids.

This clonotype was counted many times. V gene TRBV7-3 combines with J gene TRBJ2-1, with 7 bases lining up with TRBD2. This CDR3 comprises 16 residues. In germline, CDR1 is SGHTA, CDR2 FQGTGA. V lost 3 bases to trimming and J lost 5 bases; unmatched junction nucleotides: 10. The CDR3: CASSLGSAGFNNEQFF. The CDR3 DNA sequence: TGTGCCAGCAGCTTGGGATCAGCGGGGTTCAACAATGAGCAGTTCTTC.

This clonotype was observed many times. The CDR3 reads CASSFGPGRSGANVLTF. In DNA, the CDR3 is TGTGCCAGCAGCTTCGGGCCTGGGCGCTCTGGGGCCAACGTCCTGACTTTC. The chain combines TRBV7-2 with TRBJ2-6; D is ambiguous. CDR3 size: 17 residues. Germline CDR1 and CDR2: SGHTA and FQGNSA. V lost 3 bases and J 0 bases, leaving 12 bases between the germline ends.

The chain links TRBV5-5 to TRBJ1-2; 7 bases line up with TRBD1. Germline lookup yields CDR1 SGHKS and CDR2 YYEKEE (reference sequence). The CDR3 is made up of 15 amino acids. Germline trimming cut 1 base from V and 8 bases from J; bases unmatched to any gene: 11. This CDR3 reads CASSLYQGVPRGYTF. The CDR3 DNA is TGTGCCAGCAGCTTGTACCAGGGGGTGCCCCGGGGCTACACCTTC. Full variable domain (outside the CDR3, taken from reference TRBV5-5 and TRBJ1-2): DAGVTQSPTHLIKTRGQQVTLRCSPISGHKSVSWYQQVLGQGPQFIFQYYEKEERGRGNFPDRFSARQFPNYSSELNVNALLLGDSALYLCASSLYQGVPRGYTFGSGTRLTVV.

There are a few counts of this clonotype. The chain combines TRBV5-1 with TRBJ2-2; the D gene is possibly TRBD1 (6 bases). CDR3 size: 16 residues. The V gene's germline CDR1 is SGHRS and CDR2 YFSETQ. V dropped 0 bases and J dropped 1 base, with 10 bases sitting between them. The CDR3 here is CASSLDRVRNTGELFF. The CDR3 DNA is TGCGCCAGCAGCTTGGACAGGGTGAGGAACACCGGGGAGCTGTTTTTT.

The V and J genes are TRBV20-1 and TRBJ2-3; tentatively, D is TRBD1 or TRBD2 (5 bases each). Germline V lookup: CDR1 DFQATT, CDR2 SNEGSKA (reference sequence). The germline V and J ends were trimmed by 3 bases and 5 bases, with 30 bases remaining between them. This CDR3 comprises 19 residues. The CDR3 here is CSASVLGASPGAAIDTQYF. The CDR3 DNA reads TGCAGTGCTAGCGTCCTCGGGGCCAGCCCCGGAGCGGCGATAGATACGCAGTATTTT.

Only a few counts were recorded for this clonotype. The chain couples TRBV6-1 to TRBJ2-1, with 11 positions matching TRBD2. Trimming at V came to 7 bases and at J to 0 bases, leaving 5 bases not matched to a gene. This CDR3 contains 16 residues. Germline values: CDR1 MNHNS, CDR2 SASEGT. CDR3 sequence (DNA): TGTGCCAGCAAGACTAGCGGGACGAGCTCCTACAATGAGCAGTTCTTC. It encodes CASKTSGTSSYNEQFF.

The V and J genes are TRBV18 and TRBJ2-7; 14 nucleotides match TRBD2. Germline V gene data show CDR1 as KGHSH and CDR2 as LQKENI. With 6 bases clipped from V and 2 bases from J, the junction kept 9 bases outside the gene matches. This CDR3 region has 17 residues. Here the CDR3 reads CASSIGTSGSPTYEQYF. CDR3 bases: TGTGCCAGCTCGATCGGGACTAGCGGGAGCCCGACCTACGAGCAGTACTTC.

V is TRBV9 and J is TRBJ1-1; tentative D call: TRBD1 (5 bases). V lost 0 bases and J 3 bases, leaving 18 bases between the germline ends. The germline CDR1 and CDR2 sequences are SGDLS and YYNGEE. This CDR3 is 17 amino acids long. CDR3 DNA: TGTGCCAGCAGCGTAGATGTGGGACCCCTAGTATACACTGAAGCTTTCTTT. It translates to CASSVDVGPLVYTEAFF.

This clonotype came up a few times. A read error may produce the germline difference seen at one junction end. The CDR3 spells CASSRGLAGATDTQYF. CDR3 in DNA: TGTGCTAGCAGCCGCGGACTAGCGGGGGCCACAGATACGCAGTATTTT. The rearrangement links TRBV7-7 to TRBJ2-3, with 13 bases identical to TRBD2. The CDR3 sequence is 16 residues long. Germline CDR1 and CDR2: SSHAT and FNYEAQ (reference sequence).

This sequence joins TRBV24-1 and TRBJ2-7; D not resolved. Germline V gene lookup returns CDR1 KGHDR and CDR2 SFDVKD. Between the trimmed V and J ends, which lost 9 bases and 5 bases, there was a span of 16 bases. This CDR3 region has 13 residues. CDR3 in amino acids: CATAPRNWDEQYF. For the CDR3, the DNA is TGTGCCACCGCCCCGAGGAATTGGGACGAGCAGTACTTC.

The chain couples TRBV7-2 to TRBJ2-7; 8 bases agree with TRBD1. This CDR3 comprises 14 residues. The germline gives CDR1 SGHTA, CDR2 FQGNSA. V lost 4 bases and J lost 6; bases outside the gene matches: 8. For the CDR3, the DNA is TGTGCCAGCAGCTCCTGGACAGGGCAGGGCGAGCAGTACTTC. This codes for CASSSWTGQGEQYF.

V usage is TRBV6-5 and J usage is TRBJ1-6; D remains unclear. V lost 11 bases to trimming and J lost 1 base, with 9 bases between them. This CDR3 is 13 amino acids long. Germline V lookup: CDR1 MNHEY, CDR2 SVGAGI. As DNA, the CDR3 is TGTGCCGCCTTTCAGTCCTATAATTCACCCCTCCACTTT. It codes for CAAFQSYNSPLHF.

This clonotype was picked up a small number of times. This sequence joins TRBV7-9 and TRBJ1-1; D is ambiguous. Germline assignment: CDR1 SEHNR and CDR2 FQNEAQ (reference sequence). Trimming pared 5 bases from V and 1 base from J, leaving 17 bases between. The CDR3 sequence is 16 residues long. In DNA form, the CDR3 reads TGTGCCAGCAGCCGATACGAGGGTCGGGGGAACACTGAAGCTTTCTTT. It encodes CASSRYEGRGNTEAFF.

Here the CDR3 reads CASSFGAGVESYEQYF. The DNA of the CDR3 is TGTGCCAGCAGTTTTGGGGCGGGGGTAGAGTCCTACGAGCAGTACTTC. The chain combines TRBV27 with TRBJ2-7, with 7 nucleotides matching TRBD2. V dropped 3 bases and J dropped 1; count of bases not matched to a gene: 9. The CDR3 loop spans 16 amino acids. The germline V gene encodes CDR1 MNHEY and CDR2 SMNVEV (reference sequence).

There are a few counts of this clonotype. V is TRBV4-1 and J is TRBJ2-3; D ambiguous. V lost 0 bases, J lost 6 bases, and 7 bases lay in between. The CDR3 sequence is 13 residues long. Germline V gene data show CDR1 as MGHRA and CDR2 as YSYEKL. This CDR3 is CASSQDEQDTQYF. CDR3 DNA: TGCGCCAGCAGCCAAGATGAGCAGGATACGCAGTATTTT.

This clonotype showed up many times. The J gene is TRBJ2-7, the V gene TRBV29-1; D perhaps matches TRBD1 (6 bases). Trimming removed 4 bases at V and 0 bases at J, with 10 bases between. The CDR3 is 13 residues long. Germline CDR1 and CDR2: SQVTM and ANQGSEA. The chain's CDR3 is CSVADRFSYEQYF. The DNA for the CDR3 is TGCAGCGTTGCTGACAGGTTCTCCTACGAGCAGTACTTC.

V usage is TRBV6-6 and J usage is TRBJ1-2; D gene ambiguous. Trimming took 2 bases from V and 8 from J, leaving 12 bases between them. CDR1 and CDR2 (germline): MNHNY, SVGAGI (reference sequence). This CDR3 spans 13 amino acids. CDR3 nucleotides: TGTGCCAGCAGTTACGGGGAGGCGCGAGGCTACACCTTC. Translated: CASSYGEARGYTF.

This clonotype showed up just a few times. The V call is TRBV9, the J call TRBJ2-7; D not resolved. Trimming stripped 4 bases from V and 6 bases from J, with 20 bases between. Germline CDR1 and CDR2: SGDLS and YYNGEE. The CDR3 is 15 residues long. Here the CDR3 reads CASSPAGNPSVEQYF. CDR3 sequence (DNA): TGTGCCAGCAGCCCAGCCGGCAACCCCTCGGTCGAGCAGTACTTC.

There are a few counts of this clonotype. The chain employs TRBV11-3 and TRBJ1-1; 9 bases are shared with TRBD1. Trimming cost V 4 bases and J 3 bases; bases outside gene matches: 3. This CDR3 comprises 14 residues. Germline lookup yields CDR1 SGHNT and CDR2 YENEEA. The CDR3 loop reads CASSSDRGDTEAFF. Here the CDR3 DNA reads TGTGCCAGCAGCTCCGACAGGGGGGACACTGAAGCTTTCTTT. Together with reference TRBV11-3 and TRBJ1-1, the CDR3 gives the full variable domain: EAGVVQSPRYKIIEKKQPVAFWCNPISGHNTLYWYLQNLGQGPELLIRYENEEAVDDSQLPKDRFSAERLKGVDSTLKIQPAELGDSAVYLCASSSDRGDTEAFFGQGTRLTVV.

The genes are TRBV30 and TRBJ2-1, with TRBD2 as a possible D gene (5 bases). This CDR3 comprises 14 residues. V was cut by 5 bases and J by 7 bases, with 18 bases left in between. Germline values: CDR1 GTSNPN, CDR2 SVGIG (reference sequence). CDR3 sequence reads: CAWGLALVKNEQFF. CDR3 bases: TGTGCCTGGGGTCTAGCACTAGTCAAGAATGAGCAGTTCTTC.

This clonotype was recorded a few times. V and J are TRBV7-8 and TRBJ2-7; TRBD1 aligns across 7 bases. The CDR3 totals 14 residues. Losses at the gene ends were 1 base for V and 6 bases for J; bases not matched to a gene: 6. The V gene's germline CDR1 is SGHVS and CDR2 FQNEAQ. The CDR3, as DNA: TGTGCCAGCAGCTTAGGAACAGGGGTGGGCGAGCAGTACTTC. Translating it yields CASSLGTGVGEQYF. The entire variable domain, with the rest obtained from reference TRBV7-8 and TRBJ2-7, is as follows: GAGVSQSPRYKVAKRGQDVALRCDPISGHVSLFWYQQALGQGPEFLTYFQNEAQLDKSGLPSDRFFAERPEGSVSTLKIQRTQQEDSAVYLCASSLGTGVGEQYFGPGTRLTVT.

V usage is TRBV4-3 and J usage is TRBJ2-2, with 10 bases identical to TRBD2. The germline CDR1 and CDR2 sequences are LGHNA and YSLEER. Trimming took 0 bases from V and 5 from J; bases not matched to a gene: 9. This CDR3 contains 18 residues. CDR3 coding DNA: TGCGCCAGCAGCCAAGAATTGGTCCTAGCGGGAGTTACCGGGGAGCTGTTTTTT. It encodes CASSQELVLAGVTGELFF.

The chain has TRBV12-3 or TRBV12-4 and TRBJ2-3, with 8 bases identical to TRBD2. CDR3 length equals 15 residues. V was pared by 7 bases and J by 0 bases, with 6 bases of the junction left unmatched. CDR3 coding DNA: TGTGCCAGCACGGTAGCGGGGTCTAGCACAGATACGCAGTATTTT. This codes for CASTVAGSSTDTQYF.